The rows below give T cell receptor beta chains drawn from one sample of a study of CD8 T cells in Susac syndrome. MiXCR, applied by TCRdb to the immunoSEQ multiplex PCR reads, yields one record per CDR3 protein. Altogether 15,000 to 20,000 distinct CDR3 sequences are present, around 96% being singletons, with the ten largest covering about 0.21%. The sample consisted of CD8+ T cells from PBMCs. All receptors derive from a human donor in good health. CDR3s include the opening cysteine and the closing phenylalanine or tryptophan. The D gene is left open where the match is weak. Clone sizes are given selectively: once, few, many, or a class where the clone is expanded.

j_call	v_call	clone_size	d_call	cdr3_nt	cdr3_aa
TRBJ2-3	TRBV7-9	.	.	TGTGCCAGCAGCTTAGGCCCGGAAACGTATTTT	CASSLGPETYF
TRBJ2-3	TRBV7-7	once	.	TGTGCCAGCAGCGGAGGGGATACGCAGTATTTT	CASSGGDTQYF
TRBJ2-1	TRBV14	.	.	TGTGCCAGCAGCCCGGCTAGTGCTGAGCAGTTCTTC	CASSPASAEQFF
TRBJ1-1	TRBV27	once	.	TGTGCCAGCAGTCTATCAGGTGGGGGGGACACTGAAGCTTTCTTT	CASSLSGGGDTEAFF
TRBJ2-1	TRBV27	.	TRBD2	TGTGCCAGCAGTCCAGGGACTAGCGGCAAGTACAATGAGCAGTTCTTC	CASSPGTSGKYNEQFF
TRBJ2-1	TRBV6-2/TRBV6-3	.	TRBD2	TGTGCCAGCAGTTACCTAGCGGAGGGGCTTTACAATGAGCAGTTCTTC	CASSYLAEGLYNEQFF
TRBJ2-1	TRBV2	once	.	TGTGCCAGCAGTCAGGGGAGCTCCTACAATGAGCAGTTCTTC	CASSQGSSYNEQFF
TRBJ1-5	TRBV28	.	TRBD1	TGTGCCAGCAGGGGACAGGGAGAGACTCAGCCCCAGCATTTT	CASRGQGETQPQHF
TRBJ1-3	TRBV25-1	.	.	TGTGCCAGCAGTGGCGCCTTGGCAAACTCTGGAAACACCATATATTTT	CASSGALANSGNTIYF
TRBJ2-7	TRBV5-1	.	.	TGCGCCAGCAGCAACAGGGTCTCCTACGAGCAGTACTTC	CASSNRVSYEQYF
TRBJ2-3	TRBV3-1	.	.	TGTGCCAGCAGCCAAGACAGCACAGATACGCAGTATTTT	CASSQDSTDTQYF
TRBJ2-7	TRBV10-3	.	TRBD2	TGTGCCATCAGTGAACCGGGACTAGCGGGTCCCTCCTACGAGCAGTACTTC	CAISEPGLAGPSYEQYF
TRBJ2-7	TRBV7-9	few	.	TGTGCCAGCAGCTCAGACAGACAAAGCTACGAGCAGTACTTC	CASSSDRQSYEQYF
TRBJ1-2	TRBV7-9	.	TRBD1	TGTGCCAGCAGCTTGGAAGGGGGCACGCCTAACTATGGCTACACCTTC	CASSLEGGTPNYGYTF
TRBJ1-5	TRBV28	.	TRBD1	TGTGCCAGCAGCCCCCCCCCGGGACAGGGTAAGATCAATCAGCCCCAGCATTTT	CASSPPPGQGKINQPQHF
TRBJ2-1	TRBV13	.	TRBD2	TGTGCCAGCAGTCTACTGGGCGGGGGGTCTTTTTATGAGCAGTTCTTC	CASSLLGGGSFYEQFF
TRBJ1-1	TRBV7-9	.	.	TGTGCCAGCAGCTTCCGGGTTGAGAACACTGAAGCTTTCTTT	CASSFRVENTEAFF
TRBJ2-7	TRBV28	.	.	TGTGCCAGCAGTACCCGGCTTATATCCCCCCAGGTCGAGCAGTACTTC	CASSTRLISPQVEQYF
TRBJ2-1	TRBV19	.	.	TGTGCCAGCAGTAGGGAGTCGGGGGTAGGTTACAATGAGCAGTTCTTC	CASSRESGVGYNEQFF
TRBJ2-7	TRBV7-9	.	.	TGTGCCAGCAGCTTAGCAGGATGGCGGGGTGGGTACGAGCAGTACTTC	CASSLAGWRGGYEQYF
TRBJ2-1	TRBV27	.	.	TGTGCCAGCAGTTTAAGCGGCCGCGGAGGGCCCCACAATGAGCAGTTCTTC	CASSLSGRGGPHNEQFF
TRBJ2-5	TRBV9	once	.	TGTGCCAGCAGCGTAGATGGCAGGGGGGAAGAGACCCAGTACTTC	CASSVDGRGEETQYF
TRBJ1-1	TRBV19	once	.	TGTGCCAGTAGTCCCATCGGGGGACCCCGGGCGGACACTGAAGCTTTCTTT	CASSPIGGPRADTEAFF
TRBJ2-7	TRBV4-1	.	.	TGCGCCAGCAGCCAAGATCGGACAGTGTACGAGCAGTACTTC	CASSQDRTVYEQYF
TRBJ2-2	TRBV6-6	.	.	TGTGCCAGCAGTTACGGGGCCTCCAACACCGGGGAGCTGTTTTTT	CASSYGASNTGELFF
TRBJ2-2	TRBV29-1	.	TRBD1	TGCAGCGTTGAGGAAAGGGACAGGGGGAACACCGGGGAGCTGTTTTTT	CSVEERDRGNTGELFF
TRBJ2-2	TRBV3-1	.	TRBD2	TGTGCCAGCAGCCAAGATTGGGTCGTTTGGGCGGGAGGTCCGAACACCGGGGAGCTGTTTTTT	CASSQDWVVWAGGPNTGELFF
TRBJ2-1	TRBV29-1	.	TRBD2	TGCAGCGTTGAAATGAGGTTCGGGACTACCGACAATGAGCAGTTCTTC	CSVEMRFGTTDNEQFF
TRBJ2-1	TRBV6-2/TRBV6-3	.	TRBD2	TGTGCCAGCAGTTACGGGACTAGCGGGCCCGAGAGCTCCTACAATGAGCAGTTCTTC	CASSYGTSGPESSYNEQFF
TRBJ1-2	TRBV5-1	.	.	TGCGCCAGCAGCTCTCACAGGGACGGCTACACCTTC	CASSSHRDGYTF
TRBJ2-3	TRBV6-6	.	TRBD1	TGTGCCAGCAGTTTTCGGGACAGGGTGGTAGATACGCAGTATTTT	CASSFRDRVVDTQYF
TRBJ2-2	TRBV6-5	.	.	TGTGCCAGCAGTTTTACAAACACCGGGGAGCTGTTTTTT	CASSFTNTGELFF
TRBJ2-2	TRBV27	.	.	TGTGCCAGCAGTTCAGGGTACACCGGGGAGCTGTTTTTT	CASSSGYTGELFF
TRBJ2-3	TRBV24-1	.	.	TGTGCCACCAGTGATTTTCGGGGGAGTGCGACAGATACGCAGTATTTT	CATSDFRGSATDTQYF
TRBJ2-4	TRBV23-1	.	TRBD1	TGCGCCAGCGGCCGGGACAGGGGAGCCAAAAACATTCAGTACTTC	CASGRDRGAKNIQYF
TRBJ2-1	TRBV13	once	.	TGTGCCAGCAGCGACGACACAGACTACAATGAGCAGTTCTTC	CASSDDTDYNEQFF
TRBJ2-3	TRBV20-1	.	.	TGCAGTGCTGAGGTGATGTCGGGGACAGATACGCAGTATTTT	CSAEVMSGTDTQYF
TRBJ2-1	TRBV7-2	once	.	TGTGCCAGCAGCCAACGACCAGCGCTCCACAATGAGCAGTTCTTC	CASSQRPALHNEQFF
TRBJ2-1	TRBV6-1	.	.	TGTGCCAGCAGTGAACAGAGGGTCTCGGGCAATGAGCAGTTCTTC	CASSEQRVSGNEQFF
TRBJ2-5	TRBV7-3	.	.	TGTGCCAGCAGCGCACCGGGAGCTGAAGAGACCCAGTACTTC	CASSAPGAEETQYF
TRBJ1-1	TRBV27	.	.	TGTGCCAGCAGTTTATCCGGGAGGATGAACACTGAAGCTTTCTTT	CASSLSGRMNTEAFF